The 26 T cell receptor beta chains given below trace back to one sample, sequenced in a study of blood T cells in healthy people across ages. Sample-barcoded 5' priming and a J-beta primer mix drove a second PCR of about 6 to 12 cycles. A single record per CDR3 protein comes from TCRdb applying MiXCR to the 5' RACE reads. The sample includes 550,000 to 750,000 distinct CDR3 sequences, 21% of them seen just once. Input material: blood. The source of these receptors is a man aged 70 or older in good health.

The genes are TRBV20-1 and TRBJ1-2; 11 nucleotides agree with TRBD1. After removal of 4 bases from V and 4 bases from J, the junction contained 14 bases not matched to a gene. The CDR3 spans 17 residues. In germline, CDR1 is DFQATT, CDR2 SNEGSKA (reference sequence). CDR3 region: CSAIRTTGDRGAYGYTF. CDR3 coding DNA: TGCAGTGCTATACGAACAACCGGGGACAGGGGGGCCTATGGCTACACCTTC.

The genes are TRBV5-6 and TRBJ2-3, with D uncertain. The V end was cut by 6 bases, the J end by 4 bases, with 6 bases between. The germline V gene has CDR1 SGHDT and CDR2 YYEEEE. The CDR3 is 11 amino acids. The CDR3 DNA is TGTGCCAGCACCCGCGCAGATACGCAGTATTTT. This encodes CASTRADTQYF.

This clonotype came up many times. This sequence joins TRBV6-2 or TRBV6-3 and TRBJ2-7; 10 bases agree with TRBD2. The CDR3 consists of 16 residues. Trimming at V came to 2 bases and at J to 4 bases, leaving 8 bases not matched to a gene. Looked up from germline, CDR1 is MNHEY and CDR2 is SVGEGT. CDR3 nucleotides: TGTGCCAGCAGTTACGGCCTAGCGGGAGAGGGGTACGAGCAGTACTTC. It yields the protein CASSYGLAGEGYEQYF.

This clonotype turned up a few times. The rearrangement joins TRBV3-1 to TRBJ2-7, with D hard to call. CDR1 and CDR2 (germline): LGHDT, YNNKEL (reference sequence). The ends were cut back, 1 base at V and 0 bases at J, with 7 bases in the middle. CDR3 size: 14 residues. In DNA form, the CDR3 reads TGTGCCAGCAGCCAAGTGAGGAGCTCCTACGAGCAGTACTTC. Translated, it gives CASSQVRSSYEQYF.

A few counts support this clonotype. The CDR3 nucleotides are TGTGCCACCAGTGACTCAGGGGGAGAGACCCAGTACTTC. Residues: CATSDSGGETQYF. This sequence joins TRBV24-1 and TRBJ2-5; 7 bases are a match to TRBD1. Trimming cost V 4 bases and J 4 bases; bases outside gene matches: 2. The germline gives CDR1 KGHDR, CDR2 SFDVKD. CDR3 size: 13 residues.

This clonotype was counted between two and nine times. The CDR3 loop reads CSALRDEQYF. CDR3 coding DNA: TGCAGTGCTCTCCGGGACGAGCAGTACTTC. J is TRBJ2-7 and V is TRBV20-1; D gene unclear. Trimming took off 5 bases at V and 5 bases at J, with 7 bases between the two ends. This CDR3 region has 10 residues. Per germline, CDR1 DFQATT and CDR2 SNEGSKA (reference sequence).

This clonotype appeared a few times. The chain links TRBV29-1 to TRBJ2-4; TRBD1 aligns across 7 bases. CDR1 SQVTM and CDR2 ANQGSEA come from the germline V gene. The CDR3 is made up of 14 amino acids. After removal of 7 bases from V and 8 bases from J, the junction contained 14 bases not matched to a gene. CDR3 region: CSAAPWGTDYIQYF. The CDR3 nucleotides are TGCAGCGCTGCGCCCTGGGGGACAGACTACATTCAGTACTTC.

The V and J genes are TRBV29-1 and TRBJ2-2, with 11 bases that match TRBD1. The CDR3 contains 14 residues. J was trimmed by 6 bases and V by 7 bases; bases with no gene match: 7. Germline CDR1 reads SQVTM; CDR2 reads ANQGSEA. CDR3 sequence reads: CSAWTGGDAGELFF. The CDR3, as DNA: TGCAGCGCTTGGACAGGGGGCGACGCCGGGGAGCTGTTTTTT.

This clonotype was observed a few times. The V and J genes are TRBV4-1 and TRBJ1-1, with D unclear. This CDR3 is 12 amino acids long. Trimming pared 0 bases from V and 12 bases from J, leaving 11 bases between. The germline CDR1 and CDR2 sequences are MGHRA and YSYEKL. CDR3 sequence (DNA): TGCGCCAGCAGCCAAGATAAGTTCAAGTCTTTCTTT. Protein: CASSQDKFKSFF.

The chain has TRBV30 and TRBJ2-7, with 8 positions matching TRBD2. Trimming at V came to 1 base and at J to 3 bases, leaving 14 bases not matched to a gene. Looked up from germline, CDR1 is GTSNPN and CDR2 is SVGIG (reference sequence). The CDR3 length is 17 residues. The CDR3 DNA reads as TGTGCCTGGAGTGACCTCTCTTCAAGCGGGAGCCTCTACGAGCAGTACTTC. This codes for CAWSDLSSSGSLYEQYF.

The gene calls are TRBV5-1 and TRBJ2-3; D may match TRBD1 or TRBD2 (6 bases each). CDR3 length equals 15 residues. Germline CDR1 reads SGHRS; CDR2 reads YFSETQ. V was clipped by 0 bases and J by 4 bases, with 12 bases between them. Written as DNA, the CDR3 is TGCGCCAGCAGCTTGGAGGGGGGAAGCGCAGATACGCAGTATTTT. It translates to CASSLEGGSADTQYF.

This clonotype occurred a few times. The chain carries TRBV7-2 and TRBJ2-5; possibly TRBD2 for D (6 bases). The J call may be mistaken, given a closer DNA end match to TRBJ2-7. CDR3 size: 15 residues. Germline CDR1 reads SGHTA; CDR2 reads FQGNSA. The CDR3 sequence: CASSFGGRKTYEQYF. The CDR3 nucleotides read TGTGCCAGCAGTTTTGGGGGGAGGAAGACCTACGAGCAGTACTTC.

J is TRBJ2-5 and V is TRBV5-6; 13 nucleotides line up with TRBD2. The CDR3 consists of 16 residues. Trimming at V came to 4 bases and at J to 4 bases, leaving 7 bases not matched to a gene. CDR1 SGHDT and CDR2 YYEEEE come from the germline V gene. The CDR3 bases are TGTGCCAGCAGCCCGGGACTAGCGGGATTGTCAGAGACCCAGTACTTC. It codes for CASSPGLAGLSETQYF.

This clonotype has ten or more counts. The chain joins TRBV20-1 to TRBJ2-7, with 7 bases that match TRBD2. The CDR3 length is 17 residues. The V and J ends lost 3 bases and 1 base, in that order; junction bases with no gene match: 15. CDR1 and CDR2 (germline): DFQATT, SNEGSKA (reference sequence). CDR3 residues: CSARRGGGSRRSYEQYF. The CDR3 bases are TGCAGTGCTAGGAGAGGCGGCGGGAGTCGTAGGTCCTACGAGCAGTACTTC.

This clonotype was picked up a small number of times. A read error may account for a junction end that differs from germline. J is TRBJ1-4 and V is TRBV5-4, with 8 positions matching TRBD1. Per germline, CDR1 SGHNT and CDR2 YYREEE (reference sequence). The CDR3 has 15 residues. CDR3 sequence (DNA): TGTGCCAGCAGCTGGTCGGGACAGGCAGCGGAAAGACTGTTTTTT. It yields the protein CASSWSGQAAERLFF.

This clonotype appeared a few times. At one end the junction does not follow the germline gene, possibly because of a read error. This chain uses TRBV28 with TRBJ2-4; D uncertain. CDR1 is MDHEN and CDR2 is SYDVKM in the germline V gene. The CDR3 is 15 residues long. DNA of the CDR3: TGTGCCAGCAGTTCGTCGTCCGCGGCCAAGAACATTCAGTACTTC. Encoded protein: CASSSSSAAKNIQYF.

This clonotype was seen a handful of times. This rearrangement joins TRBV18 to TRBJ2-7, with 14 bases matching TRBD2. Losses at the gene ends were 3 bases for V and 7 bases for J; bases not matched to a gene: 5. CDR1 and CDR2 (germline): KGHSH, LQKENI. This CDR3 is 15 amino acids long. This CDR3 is CASSPGLAGGFEQYF. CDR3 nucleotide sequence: TGTGCCAGCTCACCCGGACTAGCGGGAGGTTTTGAGCAGTACTTC. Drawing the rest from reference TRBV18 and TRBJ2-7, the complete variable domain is NAGVMQNPRHLVRRRGQEARLRCSPMKGHSHVYWYRQLPEEGLKFMVYLQKENIIDESGMPKERFSAEFPKEGPSILRIQQVVRGDSAAYFCASSPGLAGGFEQYFGPGTRLTVT.

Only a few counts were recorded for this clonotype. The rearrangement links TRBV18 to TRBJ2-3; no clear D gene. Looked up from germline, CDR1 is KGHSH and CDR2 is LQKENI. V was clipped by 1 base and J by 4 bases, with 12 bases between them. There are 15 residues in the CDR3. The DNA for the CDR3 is TGTGCCAGCTCACCACGGCAGGTTCTCGCAGATACGCAGTATTTT. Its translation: CASSPRQVLADTQYF. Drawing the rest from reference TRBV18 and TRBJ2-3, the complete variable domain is NAGVMQNPRHLVRRRGQEARLRCSPMKGHSHVYWYRQLPEEGLKFMVYLQKENIIDESGMPKERFSAEFPKEGPSILRIQQVVRGDSAAYFCASSPRQVLADTQYFGPGTRLTVL.

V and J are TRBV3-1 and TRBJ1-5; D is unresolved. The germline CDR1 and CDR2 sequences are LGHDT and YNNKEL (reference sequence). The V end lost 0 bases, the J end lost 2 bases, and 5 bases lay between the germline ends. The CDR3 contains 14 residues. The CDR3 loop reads CASSQDSGNQPQHF. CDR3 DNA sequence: TGTGCCAGCAGCCAAGACAGCGGCAATCAGCCCCAGCATTTT.

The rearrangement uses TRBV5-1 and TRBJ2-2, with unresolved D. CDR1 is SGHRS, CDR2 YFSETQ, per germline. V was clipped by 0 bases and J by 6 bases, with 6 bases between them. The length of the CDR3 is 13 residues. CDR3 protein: CASSLALAGELFF. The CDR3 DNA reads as TGCGCCAGCAGCTTGGCCTTAGCCGGGGAGCTGTTTTTT.

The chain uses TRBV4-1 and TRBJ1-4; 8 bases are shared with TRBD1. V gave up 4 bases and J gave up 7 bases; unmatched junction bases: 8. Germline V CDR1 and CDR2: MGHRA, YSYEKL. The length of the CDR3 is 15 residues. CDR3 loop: CASSPKTGEVEKLFF. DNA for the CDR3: TGCGCCAGCAGCCCAAAGACAGGGGAGGTTGAAAAACTGTTTTTT.

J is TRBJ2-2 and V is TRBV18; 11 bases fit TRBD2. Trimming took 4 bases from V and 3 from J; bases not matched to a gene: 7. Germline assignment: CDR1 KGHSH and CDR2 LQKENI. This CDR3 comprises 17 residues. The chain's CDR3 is CASSLRSLAGDTGELFF. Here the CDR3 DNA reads TGTGCCAGCTCACTGCGGTCACTAGCGGGAGACACCGGGGAGCTGTTTTTT.

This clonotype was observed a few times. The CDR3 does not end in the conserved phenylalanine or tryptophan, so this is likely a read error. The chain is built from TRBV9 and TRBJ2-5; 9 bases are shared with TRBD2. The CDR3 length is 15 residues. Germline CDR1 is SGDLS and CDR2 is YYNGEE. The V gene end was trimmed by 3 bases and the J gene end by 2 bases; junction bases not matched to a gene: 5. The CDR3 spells CASSAGTSLQETQYL. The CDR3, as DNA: TGTGCCAGCAGCGCGGGGACTAGCTTACAAGAGACCCAGTACCTC.

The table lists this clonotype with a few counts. The CDR3 loop reads CASSGGMGTEAFF. CDR3 sequence (DNA): TGTGCCAGCAGTGGGGGGATGGGCACTGAAGCTTTCTTT. The rearrangement links TRBV2 to TRBJ1-1; D may be TRBD1 (5 bases). V lost 4 bases, J lost 4 bases, and 10 bases lay in between. The CDR3 contains 13 residues. Germline CDR1 and CDR2: SNHLY and FYNNEI.

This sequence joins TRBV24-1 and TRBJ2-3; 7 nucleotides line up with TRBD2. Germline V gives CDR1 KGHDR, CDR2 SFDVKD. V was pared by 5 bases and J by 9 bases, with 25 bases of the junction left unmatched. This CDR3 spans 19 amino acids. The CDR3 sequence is CATSVNVQGTSAREDTQYF. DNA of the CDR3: TGTGCCACCAGTGTCAACGTCCAGGGTACTAGCGCAAGGGAGGACACGCAGTATTTT.

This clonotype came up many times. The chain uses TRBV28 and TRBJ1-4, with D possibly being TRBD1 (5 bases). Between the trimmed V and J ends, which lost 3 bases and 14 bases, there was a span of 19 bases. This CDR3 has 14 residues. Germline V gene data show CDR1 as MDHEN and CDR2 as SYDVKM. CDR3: CASSFGRGARGLFF. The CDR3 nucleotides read TGTGCCAGCAGTTTTGGACGCGGCGCGCGGGGGCTGTTTTTT.